A single sample gave rise to the 10 T cell receptor beta chains below, sequenced in a study of graft-versus-host responses after intestinal transplantation. The antigens these receptors bind are not known. Measured with immunoSEQ multiplex PCR; TCRdb has only the in-frame clones, and not every one. In the table there are 90,000 to 100,000 clones, around 90% of which are singletons. The sample was unstimulated CD8+ T cells sorted from spleen or lymph node cells, taken before intestinal transplant. The receptors stem from a human donor who received an intestinal transplant.

This clone was recorded a few times. The chain is built from TRBV2 and TRBJ2-7, with TRBD2 matching over 15 bases. This CDR3 spans 16 amino acids. Germline-derived CDR1 and CDR2 are SNHLY and FYNNEI. The junction had 4 bases not matched to a gene; V was cut back by 4 bases and J by 3 bases. CDR3 coding DNA: TGTGCCAGCAGTGTTGGACTAGCGGGAGGGGGCTACGAGCAGTACTTC. Translated, it gives CASSVGLAGGGYEQYF. Using reference TRBV2 and TRBJ2-7 for the parts outside the CDR3, the full variable domain is EPEVTQTPSHQVTQMGQEVILRCVPISNHLYFYWYRQILGQKVEFLVSFYNNEISEKSEIFDDQFSVERPDGSNFTLKIRSTKLEDSAMYFCASSVGLAGGGYEQYFGPGTRLTVT.

The V and J genes are TRBV11-2 and TRBJ2-1; D is undetermined. V was cut by 0 bases and J by 4 bases, with 4 bases left in between. Germline V gene sequence: CDR1 SGHAT, CDR2 FQNNGV. This CDR3 comprises 13 residues. Written as DNA, the CDR3 is TGTGCCAGCAGCTTAGACCTATACAATGAGCAGTTCTTC. Translating gives CASSLDLYNEQFF.

This sequence joins TRBV2 and TRBJ2-1; 9 positions agree with TRBD1. CDR1 is SNHLY and CDR2 is FYNNEI in the germline V gene. Trimming at V came to 5 bases and at J to 7 bases, leaving 12 bases not matched to a gene. The CDR3 has 16 residues. The DNA for the CDR3 is TGTGCCAGCAGTTCCCGGGACAGGGTTTTTTTGAATGAGCAGTTCTTC. Its translation: CASSSRDRVFLNEQFF. The full variable domain, completed using reference TRBV2 and TRBJ2-1, is EPEVTQTPSHQVTQMGQEVILRCVPISNHLYFYWYRQILGQKVEFLVSFYNNEISEKSEIFDDQFSVERPDGSNFTLKIRSTKLEDSAMYFCASSSRDRVFLNEQFFGPGTRLTVL.

This clone was detected only once. The rearrangement uses TRBV4-1 and TRBJ2-7, with D possibly matching TRBD1 (5 bases). The ends were cut back, 4 bases at V and 4 bases at J, with 11 bases in the middle. CDR1 and CDR2 (germline): MGHRA, YSYEKL. This CDR3 is 13 amino acids long. CDR3 DNA sequence: TGCGCCAGCAGCCCTCAGGGTTCGTACGAGCAGTACTTC. It specifies CASSPQGSYEQYF.

V is TRBV30 and J is TRBJ2-7; D possibly corresponds to TRBD1 (5 bases). The CDR3 totals 13 residues. Germline V lookup: CDR1 GTSNPN, CDR2 SVGIG (reference sequence). With 5 bases removed from V and 2 bases from J, the gap between germline ends came to 13 bases. The CDR3 DNA follows: TGTGCCTGGGTGACCAGGGATACCTACGAGCAGTACTTC. Translation gives CAWVTRDTYEQYF.

CDR3 nucleotide sequence: TGCGCCAGCTCTCTCGGGACTTCCTCGAGCTCCTACGAGCAGTACTTC. Amino acids: CASSLGTSSSSYEQYF. This chain joins TRBV5-1 and TRBJ2-7, with TRBD2 as a possible D gene (6 bases). Trimming shortened V by 7 bases and J by 0 bases, and 20 bases separated the two germline ends. This CDR3 contains 16 residues. Germline-derived CDR1 and CDR2 are SGHRS and YFSETQ.

In this sample, this clone turned up once. The chain combines TRBV5-1 with TRBJ2-1; TRBD2 aligns across 8 bases. The V gene's germline CDR1 is SGHRS and CDR2 YFSETQ. V trimming: 1 base; J trimming: 4 bases; junction bases outside the gene matches: 10. CDR3 length equals 17 residues. The DNA of the CDR3 is TGCGCCAGCAGCTTGAGTCAAGGCGGGGGGACATACAATGAGCAGTTCTTC. This gives the protein CASSLSQGGGTYNEQFF.

This chain connects TRBV7-9 to TRBJ1-5, with 7 positions matching TRBD1. The V gene end was trimmed by 6 bases and the J gene end by 4 bases; junction bases not matched to a gene: 6. Germline CDR1 and CDR2: SEHNR and FQNEAQ (reference sequence). The CDR3 covers 14 residues. The CDR3 sequence is CASSNSGGNQPQHF. In DNA form, the CDR3 reads TGTGCCAGCAGTAATTCAGGGGGGAATCAGCCCCAGCATTTT.

This clone was seen a single time. The V gene is TRBV6-5, the J gene TRBJ1-2, with 7 bases matching TRBD1. With V trimmed by 6 bases and J by 8 bases, 12 bases remained unmatched. CDR1 and CDR2 from the germline V gene are MNHEY and SVGAGI. The CDR3 sequence is 14 residues long. The CDR3 region has the DNA TGTGCCAGCAGGAGACAGGGCTATGTCGGGGGCTACACCTTC. Translated: CASRRQGYVGGYTF.

The V gene is TRBV6-5, the J gene TRBJ1-1; 9 bases line up with TRBD1. The V and J ends lost 7 bases and 1 base, in that order; junction bases with no gene match: 4. This CDR3 has 14 amino acids. Germline V lookup: CDR1 MNHEY, CDR2 SVGAGI. The CDR3 reads CASTGQGTNTEAFF. The DNA for the CDR3 is TGTGCCAGCACAGGACAGGGGACGAACACTGAAGCTTTCTTT.